This T cell receptor (beta chain) was profiled in a study of blood T cell repertoires in COVID-19. Across the study: There were acute and convalescent COVID-19 samples, and they came from the United States, Italy and Spain. PBMCs, B-cell-depleted T cells, or T cells were the source of the cDNA or gDNA that made up the material.

Methods used by the authors: Counts of nucleated cells, estimated from reference gene primer amplification, were obtained. Sequenced by immunoSEQ multiplex PCR; TCRdb stores in-frame clones only, minus some. V, J and clone size are taken as reported in that table, and D and trimming were inferred from the DNA itself. The sample has 300,000 to 400,000 clones, around 86% seen once. Germline assignment: CDR1 MNHNY and CDR2 SVGAGI (reference sequence). The CDR3 totals 16 residues. V was clipped by 4 bases and J by 8 bases; unmatched bases: 12. Followed over time, Seattle patients had been enrolled while infection was active.

This chain connects TRBV6-6 to TRBJ1-2, with 11 bases matching TRBD1. Sequenced sample: peripheral blood. The sequence was obtained from a woman between 50 and 59 years old with COVID-19, enrolled during active disease. The CDR3 bases are TGTGCCAGCAGTTCTCGCCGGACAGGGGGCCCTTGGGGCTACACCTTC. Translated, it gives CASSSRRTGGPWGYTF.